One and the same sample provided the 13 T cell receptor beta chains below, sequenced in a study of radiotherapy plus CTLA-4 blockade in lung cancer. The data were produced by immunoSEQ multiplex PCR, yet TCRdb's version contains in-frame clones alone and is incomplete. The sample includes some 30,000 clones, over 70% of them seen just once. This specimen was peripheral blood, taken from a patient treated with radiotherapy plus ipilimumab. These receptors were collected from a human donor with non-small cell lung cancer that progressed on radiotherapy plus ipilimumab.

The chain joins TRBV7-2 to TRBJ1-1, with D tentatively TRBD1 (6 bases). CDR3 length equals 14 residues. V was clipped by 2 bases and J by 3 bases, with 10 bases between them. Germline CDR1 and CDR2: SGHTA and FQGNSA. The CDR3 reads CASSLNHRDTEAFF. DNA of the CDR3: TGTGCCAGCAGCTTAAATCACAGGGACACTGAAGCTTTCTTT.

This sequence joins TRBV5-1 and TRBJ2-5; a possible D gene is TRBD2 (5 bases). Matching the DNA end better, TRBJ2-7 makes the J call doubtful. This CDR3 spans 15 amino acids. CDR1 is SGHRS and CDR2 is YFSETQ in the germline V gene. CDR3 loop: CASSLVGLSNYEQYF. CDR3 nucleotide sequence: TGCGCCAGCAGCCTCGTAGGACTGTCCAACTACGAGCAGTACTTC.

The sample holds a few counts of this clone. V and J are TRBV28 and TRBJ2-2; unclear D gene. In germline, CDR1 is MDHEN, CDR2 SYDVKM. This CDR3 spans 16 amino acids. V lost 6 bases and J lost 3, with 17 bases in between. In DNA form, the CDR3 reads TGTGCCAGCAGGACCATGGCCCTAACTGACACCGGGGAGCTGTTTTTT. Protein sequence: CASRTMALTDTGELFF.

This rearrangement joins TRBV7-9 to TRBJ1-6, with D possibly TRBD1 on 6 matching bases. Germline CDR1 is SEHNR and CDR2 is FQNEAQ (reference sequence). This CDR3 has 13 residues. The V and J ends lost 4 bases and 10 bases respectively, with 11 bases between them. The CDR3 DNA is TGTGCCAGCAGCTCACAGGGTTTCTCACCCCTCCACTTT. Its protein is CASSSQGFSPLHF.

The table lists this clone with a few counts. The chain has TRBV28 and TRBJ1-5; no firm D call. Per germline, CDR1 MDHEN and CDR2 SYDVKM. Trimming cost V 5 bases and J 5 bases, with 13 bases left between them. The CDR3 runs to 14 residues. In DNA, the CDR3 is TGTGCCAGCAGTGGTGGGTTACTCCATCAGCCCCAGCATTTT. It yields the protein CASSGGLLHQPQHF.

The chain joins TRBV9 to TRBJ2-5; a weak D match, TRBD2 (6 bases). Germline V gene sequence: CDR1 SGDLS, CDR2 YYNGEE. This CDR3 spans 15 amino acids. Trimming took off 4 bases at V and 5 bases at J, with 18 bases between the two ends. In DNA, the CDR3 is TGTGCCAGCAGCCCTCAAGGAGGGCCCGGGGAGACCCAGTACTTC. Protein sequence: CASSPQGGPGETQYF.

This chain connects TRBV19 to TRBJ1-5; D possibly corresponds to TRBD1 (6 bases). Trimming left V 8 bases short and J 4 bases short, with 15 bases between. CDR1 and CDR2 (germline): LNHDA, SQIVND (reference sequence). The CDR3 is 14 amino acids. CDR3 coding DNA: TGTGCCAGTGGCGGGGGCGGGGGGAATCAGCCCCAGCATTTT. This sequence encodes CASGGGGGNQPQHF.

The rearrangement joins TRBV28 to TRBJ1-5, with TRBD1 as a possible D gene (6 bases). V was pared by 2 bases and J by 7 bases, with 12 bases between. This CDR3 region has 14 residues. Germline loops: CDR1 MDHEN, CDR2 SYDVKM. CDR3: CASSLGGPRQPQHF. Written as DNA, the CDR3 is TGTGCCAGCAGTTTAGGGGGGCCGAGGCAGCCCCAGCATTTT.

Here the CDR3 reads CASSEADRGWGYGYTF. In DNA form, the CDR3 reads TGTGCCAGCAGTGAAGCCGACAGGGGATGGGGCTATGGCTACACCTTC. This rearrangement joins TRBV2 to TRBJ1-2; 8 nucleotides align to TRBD1. The CDR3 length is 16 residues. V lost 0 bases to trimming and J lost 4 bases; unmatched junction nucleotides: 7. Germline-derived CDR1 and CDR2 are SNHLY and FYNNEI.

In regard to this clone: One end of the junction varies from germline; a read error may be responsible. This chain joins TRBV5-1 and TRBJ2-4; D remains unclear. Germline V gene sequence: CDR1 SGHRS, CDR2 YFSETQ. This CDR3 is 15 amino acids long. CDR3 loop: CASRLGQLAKNIQYF. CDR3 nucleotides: TGCGCCAGCAGGTTGGGCCAACTAGCCAAAAACATTCAGTACTTC.

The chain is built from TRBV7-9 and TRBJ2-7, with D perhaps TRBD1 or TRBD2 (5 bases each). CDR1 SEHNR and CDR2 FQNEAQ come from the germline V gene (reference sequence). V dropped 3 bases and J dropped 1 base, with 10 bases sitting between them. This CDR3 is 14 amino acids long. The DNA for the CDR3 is TGTGCCAGCAGCTTGGCAGGGACGTCCTACGAGCAGTACTTC. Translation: CASSLAGTSYEQYF.

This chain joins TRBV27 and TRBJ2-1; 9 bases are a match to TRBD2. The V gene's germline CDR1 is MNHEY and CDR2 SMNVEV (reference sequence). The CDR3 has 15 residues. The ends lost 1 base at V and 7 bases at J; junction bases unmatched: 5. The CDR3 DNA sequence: TGTGCCAGCAGTTTATTGGGCGGGGGGGCTAATGAGCAGTTCTTC. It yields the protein CASSLLGGGANEQFF.

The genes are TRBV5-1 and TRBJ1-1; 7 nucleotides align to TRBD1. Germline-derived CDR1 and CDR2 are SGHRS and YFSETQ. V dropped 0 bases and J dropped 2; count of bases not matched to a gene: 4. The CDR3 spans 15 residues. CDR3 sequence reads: CASSLGGTANTEAFF. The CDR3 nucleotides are TGCGCCAGCAGCTTGGGGGGGACAGCCAACACTGAAGCTTTCTTT.